This T cell receptor (beta chain) was sequenced during a study of shared clonotypes between healthy human individuals. As regards this clone: Its target is unknown.

Only in-frame clones appear in the TCRdb table, and some are missing; sequencing was by immunoSEQ multiplex PCR. The sample carries about 380,000 clones, approximately 97% recorded once. Study-level results: Few donors limited the genetic and exposure-history diversity represented.

CDR1 MGHRA and CDR2 YSYEKL come from the germline V gene. This CDR3 is built from 16 residues. V was clipped by 1 base and J by 3 bases, with 16 bases between them. The source material was memory CD8+ T cells sorted from blood. Indicated subset: CD45RO+ cells pooled with CCR7-negative TemRA cells. The chain uses TRBV4-1 and TRBJ2-7; D assignment may be TRBD1 or TRBD2 (5 bases each). The clonotype was recovered from a man between 25 and 39 years old in good health. The CDR3 is CASSQAAEWGIYEQYF. The CDR3 DNA sequence: TGCGCCAGCAGCCAAGCGGCCGAATGGGGGATCTACGAGCAGTACTTC.